This T cell receptor beta chain was observed in a study of blood T cell repertoires in COVID-19. Assay used: immunoSEQ multiplex PCR; TCRdb lists only in-frame clones, some missing. The sample comprises approximately 170,000 clones, about four fifths of which are singletons, and 8% to 11% rests with the top ten. Sequencing was performed on peripheral blood. The receptor was derived from a woman aged 80 or over with active or convalescent COVID-19.

The CDR3 loop reads CASSQATGGHGYTF. Written as DNA, the CDR3 is TGTGCCAGCAGCCAGGCGACAGGGGGCCATGGCTACACCTTC. The chain has TRBV3-1 (or the pseudogene TRBV3-2) and TRBJ1-2; 10 nucleotides align to TRBD1. The CDR3 totals 14 residues. The V and J ends lost 3 bases and 6 bases, in that order; junction bases with no gene match: 4. Per germline, CDR1 LGHDT and CDR2 YNNKEL (reference sequence).